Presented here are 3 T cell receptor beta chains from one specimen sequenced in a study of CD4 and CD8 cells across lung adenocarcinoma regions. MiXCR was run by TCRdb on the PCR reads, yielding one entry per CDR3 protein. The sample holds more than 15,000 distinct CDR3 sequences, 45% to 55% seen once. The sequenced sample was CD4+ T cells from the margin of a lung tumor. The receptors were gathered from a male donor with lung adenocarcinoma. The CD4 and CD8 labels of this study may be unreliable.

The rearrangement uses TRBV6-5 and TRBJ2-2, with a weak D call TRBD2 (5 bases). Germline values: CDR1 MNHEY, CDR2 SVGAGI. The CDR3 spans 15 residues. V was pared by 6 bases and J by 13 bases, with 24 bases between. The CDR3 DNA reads TGTGCCAGCAGACTCCAGTCCGGGATTACCGGTACGCTGTTTTTT. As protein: CASRLQSGITGTLFF.

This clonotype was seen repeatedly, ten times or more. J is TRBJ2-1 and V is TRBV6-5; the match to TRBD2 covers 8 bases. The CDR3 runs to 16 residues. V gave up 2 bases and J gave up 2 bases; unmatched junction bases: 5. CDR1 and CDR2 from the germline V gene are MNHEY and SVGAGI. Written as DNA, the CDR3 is TGTGCCAGCAGTTACGACCCGGGGGGGACCTACAATGAGCAGTTCTTC. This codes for CASSYDPGGTYNEQFF.

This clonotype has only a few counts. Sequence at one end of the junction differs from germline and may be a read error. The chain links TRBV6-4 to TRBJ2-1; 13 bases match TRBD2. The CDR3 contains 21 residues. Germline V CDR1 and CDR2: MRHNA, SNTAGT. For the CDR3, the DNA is TGTGCCAGCAATGACCTAAGGACTAGCGGGAGAGTAGGGGTAGGAAGGAATGAGCAGTTCTTC. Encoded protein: CASNDLRTSGRVGVGRNEQFF.